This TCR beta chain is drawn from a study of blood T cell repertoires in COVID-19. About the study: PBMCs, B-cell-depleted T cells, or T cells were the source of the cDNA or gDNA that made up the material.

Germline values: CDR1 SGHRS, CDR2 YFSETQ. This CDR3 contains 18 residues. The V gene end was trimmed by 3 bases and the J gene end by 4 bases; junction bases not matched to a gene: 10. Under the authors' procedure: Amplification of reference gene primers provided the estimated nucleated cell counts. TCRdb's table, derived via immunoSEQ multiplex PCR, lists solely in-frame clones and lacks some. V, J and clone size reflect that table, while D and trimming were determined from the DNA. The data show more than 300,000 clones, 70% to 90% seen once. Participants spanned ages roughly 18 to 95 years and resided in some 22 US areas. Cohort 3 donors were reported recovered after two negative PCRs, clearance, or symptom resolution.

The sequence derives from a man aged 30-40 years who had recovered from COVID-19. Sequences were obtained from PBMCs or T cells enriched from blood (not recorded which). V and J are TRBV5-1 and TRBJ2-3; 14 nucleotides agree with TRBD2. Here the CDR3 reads CASSWGLAGASSADTQYF. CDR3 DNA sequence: TGCGCCAGCAGCTGGGGACTAGCGGGAGCTTCTTCCGCAGATACGCAGTATTTT.